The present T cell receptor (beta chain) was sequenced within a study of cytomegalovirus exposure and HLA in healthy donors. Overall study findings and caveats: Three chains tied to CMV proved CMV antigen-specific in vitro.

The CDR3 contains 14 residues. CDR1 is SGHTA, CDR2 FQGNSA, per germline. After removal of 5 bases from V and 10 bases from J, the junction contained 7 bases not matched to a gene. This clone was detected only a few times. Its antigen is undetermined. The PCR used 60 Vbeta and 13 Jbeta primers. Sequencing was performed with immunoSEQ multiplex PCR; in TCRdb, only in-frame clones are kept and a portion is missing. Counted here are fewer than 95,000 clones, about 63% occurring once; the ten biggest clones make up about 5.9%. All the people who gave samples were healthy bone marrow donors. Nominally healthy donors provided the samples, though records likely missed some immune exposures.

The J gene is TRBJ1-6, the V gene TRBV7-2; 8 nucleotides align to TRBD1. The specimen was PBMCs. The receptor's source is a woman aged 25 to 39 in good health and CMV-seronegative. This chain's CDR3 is CASSLDRGGSPLHF. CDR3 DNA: TGTGCCAGCAGCCTCGACAGGGGTGGCTCACCCCTCCACTTT.